The 28 T cell receptor beta chains given below trace back to one sample, sequenced in a study of radiation and T cells in renal cell carcinoma. Documented time point: baseline pretreatment blood. The treatment was: 15 Gy SBRT to primary tumor, nephrectomy 4 weeks later. Assay: immunoSEQ multiplex PCR; the TCRdb copy retains only in-frame clones and omits some. The data contain about 160,000 clones, about 88% of them seen just once; the ten biggest clones take up over 3.5%. The sequencing used blood, collected from a patient whose treatment included radiotherapy and nephrectomy. The receptor set was obtained from a woman aged 70 to 79 with renal cell carcinoma.

The genes are TRBV7-2 and TRBJ1-6; TRBD1 agrees at 10 bases. This CDR3 has 16 amino acids. Germline values: CDR1 SGHTA, CDR2 FQGNSA. V shed 5 bases and J 7 bases; nucleotides not matched to a gene: 8. The CDR3 sequence is CASSGLVGQGNSPLHF. In nucleotides, the CDR3 is TGTGCCAGCAGCGGACTCGTGGGACAGGGGAATTCACCCCTCCACTTT.

The chain joins TRBV2 to TRBJ1-4, with 9 bases that match TRBD1. J was trimmed by 5 bases and V by 5 bases; bases with no gene match: 6. Germline V gene data show CDR1 as SNHLY and CDR2 as FYNNEI. This CDR3 is 15 amino acids long. The CDR3 loop reads CASSPRTGENEKLFF. The CDR3 coding sequence is TGTGCCAGCAGTCCCCGGACAGGGGAAAATGAAAAACTGTTTTTT.

V usage is TRBV5-4 and J usage is TRBJ2-5; D gene uncertain. The CDR3 is 14 amino acids. Trimming took off 3 bases at V and 5 bases at J, with 14 bases between the two ends. CDR1 and CDR2 (germline): SGHNT, YYREEE (reference sequence). The CDR3 protein is CASSYTARAETQYF. CDR3 DNA sequence: TGTGCCAGCAGCTATACGGCAAGGGCGGAGACCCAGTACTTC.

This rearrangement joins TRBV7-2 to TRBJ1-1; D is undetermined. Trimming removed 1 base from V and 4 bases from J, with 7 bases in between. Germline values: CDR1 SGHTA, CDR2 FQGNSA. The CDR3 runs to 13 residues. Here the CDR3 reads CASSLDLVTEAFF. For the CDR3, the DNA is TGTGCCAGCAGCTTAGACCTGGTCACTGAAGCTTTCTTT.

The CDR3, as DNA: TGTGCCAGCCGAGACAGGGCACATCAGCCCCAGCATTTT. Translated: CASRDRAHQPQHF. This chain joins TRBV6-6 and TRBJ1-5; 7 nucleotides line up with TRBD1. The CDR3 has 13 residues. Germline assignment: CDR1 MNHNY and CDR2 SVGAGI (reference sequence). J gave up 5 bases and V 8 bases, and 6 bases lay outside the gene matches.

CDR3 in DNA: TGTGCCAGCTCCCCCGCGGGGGGGGCAGCCTACGAGCAGTACTTC. Its translation is CASSPAGGAAYEQYF. The chain recombines TRBV6-5 with TRBJ2-7, with TRBD2 matching 9 bases. V gave up 8 bases and J gave up 2 bases; unmatched junction bases: 10. Germline CDR1 MNHEY, CDR2 SVGAGI. The CDR3 loop spans 15 amino acids.

V and J are TRBV5-1 and TRBJ1-6; possible D gene TRBD1, 5 bases. Trimming pared 0 bases from V and 0 bases from J, leaving 10 bases between. The CDR3 consists of 17 residues. The germline V gene has CDR1 SGHRS and CDR2 YFSETQ. CDR3 sequence (DNA): TGCGCCAGCAGCTTGGTCGGGGCGAACTCCTATAATTCACCCCTCCACTTT. Its protein is CASSLVGANSYNSPLHF.

The chain employs TRBV4-3 and TRBJ2-2; D call uncertain. Trimming pared 0 bases from V and 11 bases from J, leaving 16 bases between. Germline values: CDR1 LGHNA, CDR2 YSLEER. The CDR3 contains 15 residues. The CDR3 DNA sequence: TGCGCCAGCAGCCAAGAAGGGCGGTTCGGCAGAGAGCTGTTTTTT. The encoded protein is CASSQEGRFGRELFF.

The V call is TRBV28, the J call TRBJ1-1, with D unclear. The germline V gene has CDR1 MDHEN and CDR2 SYDVKM. The V gene lost 2 bases and the J gene lost 1 base, with 5 bases spanning the gap. This CDR3 is 13 amino acids long. The CDR3 loop is CASSLTSNTEAFF. CDR3 DNA sequence: TGTGCCAGCAGTTTAACATCGAACACTGAAGCTTTCTTT.

The chain employs TRBV27 and TRBJ2-6; D uncertain. CDR1 and CDR2 (germline): MNHEY, SMNVEV (reference sequence). The CDR3 spans 17 residues. V lost 4 bases, J lost 4 bases, and 17 bases lay in between. The CDR3 protein is CASSSSSGVWGANVLTF. The CDR3 nucleotides read TGTGCCAGCAGTTCCTCGTCTGGGGTTTGGGGGGCCAACGTCCTGACTTTC.

For this clone: This sample also contains other DNA sequences that code for the same CDR3. The chain joins TRBV5-4 to TRBJ2-3; D assignment may be TRBD1 or TRBD2 (5 bases each). Trimming took off 4 bases at V and 3 bases at J, with 9 bases between the two ends. CDR3 length equals 13 residues. Germline V gene lookup returns CDR1 SGHNT and CDR2 YYREEE (reference sequence). CDR3 DNA: TGTGCCAGCAGCCTAGGGACGACAGATACGCAGTATTTT. Translated: CASSLGTTDTQYF.

The J gene is TRBJ1-3, the V gene TRBV9; D may be TRBD1 (5 bases). Germline V CDR1 and CDR2: SGDLS, YYNGEE. V lost 4 bases and J 4 bases, leaving 15 bases between the germline ends. The CDR3 runs 15 residues. CDR3 in amino acids: CASSSTGGSGNTIYF. CDR3 bases: TGTGCCAGCAGCTCTACCGGGGGATCCGGAAACACCATATATTTT.

This rearrangement joins TRBV6-5 to TRBJ1-3; D is uncertain. Germline assignment: CDR1 MNHEY and CDR2 SVGAGI. Trimming shortened V by 6 bases and J by 0 bases, and 9 bases separated the two germline ends. The CDR3 sequence is 14 residues long. Here the CDR3 DNA reads TGTGCCAGCAGCCAGACATTCTCTGGAAACACCATATATTTT. Residues: CASSQTFSGNTIYF.

The V gene is TRBV5-4, the J gene TRBJ1-1, with TRBD1 identical over 7 bases. The CDR3 totals 15 residues. V lost 4 bases, J lost 0 bases, and 6 bases stayed unmatched. Germline values: CDR1 SGHNT, CDR2 YYREEE (reference sequence). CDR3 coding DNA: TGTGCCAGCAGCCCGGCCGGGACAGTGAACACTGAAGCTTTCTTT. The encoded protein is CASSPAGTVNTEAFF.

The rearrangement uses TRBV10-3 and TRBJ2-7; 8 nucleotides align to TRBD1. Germline values: CDR1 ENHRY, CDR2 SYGVKD. CDR3 size: 13 residues. The J segment lost 5 bases and the V segment lost 6 bases, leaving 6 bases of the junction unmatched. CDR3 sequence: CAIRETGAHEQYF. CDR3 DNA sequence: TGTGCCATCAGAGAGACAGGGGCCCACGAGCAGTACTTC.

This rearrangement joins TRBV7-2 to TRBJ1-5; D is unclear. CDR3 length equals 14 residues. CDR1 SGHTA and CDR2 FQGNSA come from the germline V gene. Trimming took 1 base from V and 6 from J, leaving 10 bases between them. The CDR3 protein is CASSLVAASQPQHF. In DNA form, the CDR3 reads TGTGCCAGCAGCTTAGTCGCGGCTTCTCAGCCCCAGCATTTT.

The rearrangement uses TRBV30 and TRBJ2-3, with a tentative D call TRBD1 (6 bases). The CDR3 consists of 12 residues. Germline CDR1 and CDR2: GTSNPN and SVGIG (reference sequence). Deletions cut 6 bases from V and 4 bases from J, with 11 bases between. The CDR3 is CACRGDPDTQYF. The CDR3 DNA reads TGTGCCTGCAGGGGCGACCCAGATACGCAGTATTTT.

The chain joins TRBV28 to TRBJ1-1; no clear D gene. Trimming pared 8 bases from V and 2 bases from J, leaving 12 bases between. CDR3 size: 13 residues. The germline gives CDR1 MDHEN, CDR2 SYDVKM. This CDR3 reads CASERVSNTEAFF. The CDR3 DNA is TGTGCCAGCGAAAGGGTTAGTAACACTGAAGCTTTCTTT. Looking up the rest from reference TRBV28 and TRBJ1-1 gives the full variable domain: DVKVTQSSRYLVKRTGEKVFLECVQDMDHENMFWYRQDPGLGLRLIYFSYDVKMKEKGDIPEGYSVSREKKERFSLILESASTNQTSMYLCASERVSNTEAFFGQGTRLTVV.

V and J are TRBV4-1 and TRBJ2-5, with TRBD1 matching 7 bases. Trimming took 3 bases from V and 1 from J; bases not matched to a gene: 5. The CDR3 is made up of 15 amino acids. Germline V gene lookup returns CDR1 MGHRA and CDR2 YSYEKL. The CDR3 loop reads CASSQVGQIQETQYF. CDR3 DNA: TGCGCCAGCAGCCAGGTGGGACAGATCCAAGAGACCCAGTACTTC.

The gene calls are TRBV7-9 and TRBJ1-6; D ambiguous. V was shortened by 2 bases and J by 8 bases, with 19 bases between the two germline ends. The CDR3 is 17 residues long. The V gene's germline CDR1 is SEHNR and CDR2 FQNEAQ (reference sequence). The DNA for the CDR3 is TGTGCCAGCAGCTTAAGTGCGGGGAAGACCATTTATTCACCCCTCCACTTT. Its translation: CASSLSAGKTIYSPLHF.

The gene calls are TRBV5-4 and TRBJ1-1; D uncertain. The germline V gene has CDR1 SGHNT and CDR2 YYREEE (reference sequence). The CDR3 has 16 amino acids. The V end lost 4 bases, the J end lost 0 bases, and 16 bases lay between the germline ends. The CDR3 DNA sequence: TGTGCCAGCAGCCCCCCTTCGGGCAGTATGAACACTGAAGCTTTCTTT. Encoded protein: CASSPPSGSMNTEAFF.

The rearrangement uses TRBV4-1 and TRBJ2-5; TRBD2 might be the D (6 bases). The J call could be wrong; TRBJ2-7 is a better fit for the DNA end. Germline values: CDR1 MGHRA, CDR2 YSYEKL. The CDR3 is 15 amino acids. The CDR3 nucleotides are TGCGCCAGCAGCCAAGATCCGGGGGTTGCCTACGAGCAGTACTTC. This encodes CASSQDPGVAYEQYF.

This chain uses TRBV4-1 with TRBJ1-6, with TRBD1 identical over 9 bases. The CDR3 extends over 15 amino acids. With V trimmed by 0 bases and J by 6 bases, 0 bases remained unmatched. Germline values: CDR1 MGHRA, CDR2 YSYEKL. The CDR3 is CASSQETGGNSPLHF. CDR3 sequence (DNA): TGCGCCAGCAGCCAAGAGACAGGGGGTAATTCACCCCTCCACTTT.

The V call is TRBV11-2, the J call TRBJ2-7; D is unclear. The CDR3 has 15 residues. Deletions cut 1 base from V and 4 bases from J, with 14 bases between. Germline V gene data show CDR1 as SGHAT and CDR2 as FQNNGV. The CDR3 sequence: CASSLGAPGLYEQYF. The CDR3 DNA follows: TGTGCCAGCAGCTTAGGGGCCCCCGGGCTTTACGAGCAGTACTTC.

This rearrangement joins TRBV11-2 to TRBJ1-6; TRBD1 aligns across 8 bases. The CDR3 is made up of 16 amino acids. With V trimmed by 5 bases and J by 2 bases, 5 bases remained unmatched. The V gene's germline CDR1 is SGHAT and CDR2 FQNNGV. DNA of the CDR3: TGTGCCAGCAGCCTCACAGGGGGACCCTATAATTCACCCCTCCACTTT. Translation gives CASSLTGGPYNSPLHF.

The J gene is TRBJ1-4, the V gene TRBV4-1; D gene uncertain. The CDR3 extends over 13 amino acids. Looked up from germline, CDR1 is MGHRA and CDR2 is YSYEKL. The V end lost 4 bases, the J end lost 7 bases, and 10 bases lay between the germline ends. The CDR3, as DNA: TGCGCCAGCAGCCGCGCCCTCGGTGAAAAACTGTTTTTT. Translated, it gives CASSRALGEKLFF.

Only a few counts were recorded for this clone. The chain employs TRBV18 and TRBJ1-6; unclear D gene. Looked up from germline, CDR1 is KGHSH and CDR2 is LQKENI. The length of the CDR3 is 13 residues. The V end lost 3 bases, the J end lost 14 bases, and 14 bases lay between the germline ends. The CDR3 here is CASSPGVTVSLHF. Written as DNA, the CDR3 is TGTGCCAGCTCACCGGGAGTTACTGTGTCCCTCCACTTT.

The chain couples TRBV4-1 to TRBJ1-3; D remains unclear. The CDR3 loop spans 13 amino acids. V was shortened by 0 bases and J by 9 bases, with 9 bases between the two germline ends. The germline CDR1 and CDR2 sequences are MGHRA and YSYEKL. The CDR3 reads CASSQDRVTTIYF. The CDR3 DNA is TGCGCCAGCAGCCAAGATCGAGTTACCACCATATATTTT.